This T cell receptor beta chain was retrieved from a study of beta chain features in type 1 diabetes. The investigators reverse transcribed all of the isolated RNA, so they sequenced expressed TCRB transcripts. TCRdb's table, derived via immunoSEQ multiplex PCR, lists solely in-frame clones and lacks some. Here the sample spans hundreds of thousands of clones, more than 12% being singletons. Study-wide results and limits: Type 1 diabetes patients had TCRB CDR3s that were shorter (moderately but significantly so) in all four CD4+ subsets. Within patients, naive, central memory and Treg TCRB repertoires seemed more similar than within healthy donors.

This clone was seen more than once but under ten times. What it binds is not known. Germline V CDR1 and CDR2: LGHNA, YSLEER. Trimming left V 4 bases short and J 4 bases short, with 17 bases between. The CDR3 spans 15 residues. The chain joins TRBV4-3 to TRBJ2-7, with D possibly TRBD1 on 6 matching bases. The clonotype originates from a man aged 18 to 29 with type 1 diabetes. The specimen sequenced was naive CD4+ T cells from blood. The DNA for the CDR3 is TGCGCCAGCAGCCCCCTCAGGGGCGGGCAATACGAGCAGTACTTC. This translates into CASSPLRGGQYEQYF.